The rows below give T cell receptor beta chains drawn from one sample of a study of blood T cell repertoires in COVID-19. Using immunoSEQ multiplex PCR, the repertoire was profiled, and TCRdb retains in-frame clones only, with some absent. Of roughly 300,000 clones listed, 88% were seen once; the top ten hold 9.4%. The sample comprised peripheral blood. The receptors originated from a man younger than 35 with active or convalescent COVID-19. Both conserved end residues are part of each CDR3. A D gene is named only where the DNA matches it firmly. A row's size may be missing; if present it is once, few, many or a size class.

V gene,clone size,D gene,J gene,CDR3 protein,CDR3 DNA
TRBV19,.,TRBD1,TRBJ2-3,CASTPATGSRTDTQYF,TGTGCCAGTACGCCCGCGACAGGGTCCCGCACAGATACGCAGTATTTT
TRBV6-5,few,.,TRBJ1-1,CASSYAPSGVEAFF,TGTGCCAGCAGTTACGCCCCGAGCGGGGTTGAAGCTTTCTTT
TRBV5-1,.,.,TRBJ2-5,CASSSDRETQYF,TGCGCCAGCAGCTCTGACAGGGAGACCCAGTACTTC
TRBV4-1,few,TRBD1,TRBJ2-1,CASSQELSPQLQGFGFF,TGCGCCAGCAGCCAAGAACTTTCGCCTCAATTACAGGGGTTCGGTTTCTTC
TRBV6-8,.,TRBD1,TRBJ1-5,CASSRDRDSNQPQHF,TGTGCCAGCAGCCGAGACAGGGATAGCAATCAGCCCCAGCATTTT
TRBV23-1,.,TRBD1,TRBJ2-2,CASTQVGQGARRTGELFF,TGCGCCAGCACTCAGGTCGGACAGGGGGCGCGTCGGACCGGGGAGCTGTTTTTT
TRBV18,.,TRBD1,TRBJ2-7,CASSPSAGGTYEQYF,TGTGCCAGCTCACCATCAGCAGGGGGAACGTACGAGCAGTACTTC
TRBV10-3,many,TRBD2,TRBJ2-7,CAISLTSGGGEQYF,TGTGCCATCAGTCTGACTAGCGGGGGGGGAGAGCAGTACTTC
TRBV10-3,.,.,TRBJ1-4,CATSPDEKLFF,TGTGCCACGTCCCCGGATGAAAAACTGTTTTTT
TRBV9,.,.,TRBJ2-7,CASSAVLSSYEQYF,TGTGCCAGCAGCGCGGTCCTAAGCTCCTACGAGCAGTACTTC
TRBV4-2,.,TRBD1,TRBJ1-4,CASSQVHGTENEKLFF,TGTGCCAGCAGCCAAGTTCATGGGACAGAGAATGAAAAACTGTTTTTT
TRBV19,.,.,TRBJ1-2,CASSIVWRSQTLNYGYTF,TGTGCCAGTAGTATAGTGTGGAGGTCACAGACACTGAACTATGGCTACACCTTC
TRBV5-1,.,TRBD1,TRBJ2-7,CASSRGTGGISEQYF,TGCGCCAGCAGCCGTGGGACAGGGGGGATTTCCGAGCAGTACTTC
TRBV27,.,TRBD1,TRBJ2-5,CASSQTGLGTQYF,TGTGCCAGCAGTCAGACAGGGCTAGGGACCCAGTACTTC
TRBV7-2,.,.,TRBJ1-2,CASSLAMWGGASGYGYTF,TGTGCCAGCAGCTTAGCGATGTGGGGGGGCGCTTCCGGCTATGGCTACACCTTC
TRBV25-1,.,.,TRBJ2-1,CASSAGFGEQFF,TGTGCCAGCAGTGCAGGGTTTGGTGAGCAGTTCTTC
TRBV7-9,.,TRBD2,TRBJ2-3,CASSLAIGGGDDTQYF,TGTGCCAGCAGCTTAGCGATAGGCGGGGGGGACGATACGCAGTATTTT
TRBV10-3,once,.,TRBJ1-3,CAISESRGPGNTIYF,TGTGCCATCAGTGAGTCTCGAGGGCCTGGAAACACCATATATTTT
TRBV5-6,.,TRBD1,TRBJ1-1,CASSYPTGGVEAFF,TGTGCCAGCAGCTACCCGACAGGGGGTGTTGAAGCTTTCTTT
TRBV18,once,.,TRBJ2-7,CASSPETGLSEQYF,TGTGCCAGCTCACCTGAGACAGGCTTAAGCGAGCAGTACTTC
TRBV7-2,.,TRBD2,TRBJ2-3,CASSLGISGVTDTQYF,TGTGCCAGCAGCTTAGGTATTAGCGGGGTCACAGATACGCAGTATTTT
TRBV27,.,.,TRBJ1-1,CASSLQRRGSRAFF,TGTGCCAGCAGTTTACAAAGGCGAGGCTCCAGAGCTTTCTTT
TRBV4-2,few,.,TRBJ1-1,CASSQTDMNTEAFF,TGTGCCAGCAGCCAGACAGACATGAACACTGAAGCTTTCTTT
TRBV7-8,.,.,TRBJ1-2,CASSLGSGYGYTF,TGTGCCAGCAGCTTAGGATCAGGTTACGGCTACACCTTC
TRBV7-2,.,.,TRBJ2-1,CASSLLRDSSYNEQFF,TGTGCCAGCAGCTTGTTGAGGGATTCTTCCTACAATGAGCAGTTCTTC
TRBV6-1,.,TRBD2,TRBJ2-5,CASSVGAPGLAGGETQYF,TGTGCCAGCAGTGTAGGAGCCCCGGGACTAGCGGGGGGAGAGACCCAGTACTTC
TRBV5-1,.,.,TRBJ1-6,CASSLASSYNSPLHF,TGCGCCAGCAGCTTGGCGAGCTCCTATAATTCACCCCTCCACTTT
TRBV5-4,.,.,TRBJ1-4,CASSPGQQEKLFF,TGTGCCAGCAGCCCCGGACAGCAAGAAAAACTGTTTTTT
TRBV18,.,TRBD1,TRBJ2-2,CASSPWTGGTTGELFF,TGTGCCAGCTCACCTTGGACAGGTGGGACCACCGGGGAGCTGTTTTTT